This is a list of T cell receptor beta chains from one sample in a study of T cell responses to AZD1222 COVID-19 vaccine. The table came from immunoSEQ multiplex PCR; TCRdb's copy has only in-frame clones and leaves some out. This sample has approximately 120,000 clones; 80% to 90% occur once, and the top ten carry around 10%. The material sequenced was peripheral blood, taken on day 0 of MenACWY control vaccination. Receptor source: an adult in good health. The CDR3 runs from the conserved cysteine through the conserved F or W.

v_call cdr3_aa
TRBV5-1 CASSSQGLPNSPLHF
TRBV7-2 CASSQDEDRNTIYF
TRBV10-3 CAISEQETQYF
TRBV5-1 CASSWTGEGNQPQHF
TRBV2 CASSEIAGELFF
TRBV12-3/TRBV12-4 CASSFPPNEQFF
TRBV27 CASSPDRDLHTQYF
TRBV18 CASSSPANTEAFF
TRBV11-3 CASSLAGTQNTEAFF
TRBV6-1 CASSESWAVANYGYTF
TRBV5-1 CASSSSGAAGELFF
TRBV27 CASSPPGGNSPLHF
TRBV9 CASSVGNINNEQFF
TRBV7-9 CASSLLTPDNSPLHF
TRBV9 CASSVGLAGGPSGETQYF